These T cell receptor beta chains were read from a single sample in a study of cytomegalovirus exposure and HLA in healthy donors. This table comes from immunoSEQ multiplex PCR, and its TCRdb copy is limited to in-frame clones, with some not included. Of approximately 170,000 clones in the sample, roughly 80% were seen once. What was sequenced was PBMCs. These receptors originate from a human donor in good health. The CDR3 runs from the conserved cysteine through the conserved F or W. A D gene is named only where the DNA matches it firmly. Clone size is not always given. Where it is, it says once, few, many or a class for expanded clones.

TRBJ2-4,-,-,TRBV29-1,TGCAGCGCCTACCCTAGGTTTGGCAAAAACATTCAGTACTTC,CSAYPRFGKNIQYF
TRBJ2-1,TRBD2,-,TRBV7-6,TGTGCCAGCAGCTTGTTTGGCGGGGGGGGAGATGAGCAGTTCTTC,CASSLFGGGGDEQFF
TRBJ1-2,TRBD1,-,TRBV27,TGTGCCAGCAGTTTAAACCGGGACAGCTATGGCTACACCTTC,CASSLNRDSYGYTF
TRBJ2-3,TRBD1,-,TRBV9,TGTGCCAGCAGCCATAGCACCGGGACAGGGGCTTTCACAGATACGCAGTATTTT,CASSHSTGTGAFTDTQYF
TRBJ2-4,-,once,TRBV4-3,TGCGCCAGCAGCCAAGTTCCCCTAAACGACTTCCCCTCCAAAAACATTCAGTACTTC,CASSQVPLNDFPSKNIQYF
TRBJ2-3,TRBD2,-,TRBV6-4,TGTGCCAGCAGTGACTCAAGCGGGGGGGCGGCAGATACGCAGTATTTT,CASSDSSGGAADTQYF
TRBJ2-7,-,-,TRBV7-8,TGTGCCAGCAGCTTAAACCGGGACACTTCCTACGAGCAGTACTTC,CASSLNRDTSYEQYF
TRBJ1-2,TRBD1,-,TRBV9,TGTGCCAGCAGCCGGGACAGGGAATATGGCTACACCTTC,CASSRDREYGYTF
TRBJ2-7,-,-,TRBV5-4,TGTGCCAGCAGGGAAACGGGGGCCTACGAGCAGTACTTC,CASRETGAYEQYF
TRBJ1-2,-,-,TRBV19,TGTGCCAGTAGTATCCGGAGGGACGGCTACACCTTC,CASSIRRDGYTF
TRBJ1-1,TRBD1,-,TRBV4-1,TGCGCCAGCAGCCAACATTTACAGGGGAGGAACACTGAAGCTTTCTTT,CASSQHLQGRNTEAFF
TRBJ2-7,TRBD2,-,TRBV5-1,TGCGCCAGCAGCTTGGAGCGGGGCTCCTACGAGCAGTACTTC,CASSLERGSYEQYF
TRBJ1-1,-,-,TRBV4-3,TGCGCCAGCAGCCAAGTCTTCGGGGGAACTGAAGCTTTCTTT,CASSQVFGGTEAFF
TRBJ1-1,-,once,TRBV9,TGTGCCAGCAGCGTAGGGCATAGCAACACTGAAGCTTTCTTT,CASSVGHSNTEAFF
TRBJ2-5,-,-,TRBV20-1,TGCAGTGCTGCTAGATCCGAGACCCAGTACTTC,CSAARSETQYF
TRBJ2-1,-,-,TRBV6-5,TGTGCCAGCAGCAAGTGGAGGGGGCGGAATGAGCAGTTCTTC,CASSKWRGRNEQFF
TRBJ2-3,TRBD1,-,TRBV7-2,TGTGCCAGCATGCCTTATAGGGGGCGCGACACAGATACGCAGTATTTT,CASMPYRGRDTDTQYF
TRBJ1-2,TRBD1,-,TRBV7-2,TGTGCCAGCAGCCCCCAACCCGGGACAGGGTTCTATGGCTACACCTTC,CASSPQPGTGFYGYTF
TRBJ2-1,-,-,TRBV10-3,TGTGCCATCAAAAACAGCTCCTACAATGAGCAGTTCTTC,CAIKNSSYNEQFF
TRBJ1-1,-,few,TRBV6-5,TGTGCCAGCAGTGGGACACTTCGGACTGAAGCTTTCTTT,CASSGTLRTEAFF
TRBJ1-3,-,-,TRBV25-1,TGTGCCAGCAGTGACTCGAGATCAGGGAACTCTGGAAACACCATATATTTT,CASSDSRSGNSGNTIYF
TRBJ2-7,TRBD1,-,TRBV4-2,TGTGCCAGCAGCCAAGATGGACAGGGTAACTACGAGCAGTACTTC,CASSQDGQGNYEQYF
TRBJ2-2,TRBD1,-,TRBV27,TGTGCCAGCAGACGACAGGGAACCACGAACACCGGGGAGCTGTTTTTT,CASRRQGTTNTGELFF
TRBJ2-1,-,few,TRBV12-5,TGTGCTAGTGGTTTCATCCAAGCGGCCGGGGAGCAGTTCTTC,CASGFIQAAGEQFF
TRBJ2-4,TRBD2,-,TRBV19,TGTGCCAGTAGCAGTTCGGGCGGGGGGCTAGCCAAAAACATTCAGTACTTC,CASSSSGGGLAKNIQYF
TRBJ2-3,-,few,TRBV2,TGTGCCAGCAGCTTCACAGATACGCAGTATTTT,CASSFTDTQYF
TRBJ2-3,TRBD2,-,TRBV5-1,TGCGCCAGCAGCTTGTCCGTTGTGAGCGGGGGCGAGGCAGATACGCAGTATTTT,CASSLSVVSGGEADTQYF
TRBJ2-3,-,-,TRBV7-2,TGTGCCAGCAGCGTTTCAACTAGTTCAGATACGCAGTATTTT,CASSVSTSSDTQYF
TRBJ1-4,TRBD1,once,TRBV25-1,TGTGCCAGCAGTGCCTACAGGGGTAGTAATGAAAAACTGTTTTTT,CASSAYRGSNEKLFF
TRBJ1-1,-,-,TRBV5-6,TGTGCCAGCAGCTGGCCGGGCACTGAAGCTTTCTTT,CASSWPGTEAFF
TRBJ1-5,-,-,TRBV21-1,TGTGCCACCGTACAGGGGTATCAGCCCCAGCATTTT,CATVQGYQPQHF
TRBJ1-2,TRBD1,-,TRBV5-4,TGTGCCAGCAGCTTTCGTAGGACAGGGGTGTTCGGCTATGGCTACACCTTC,CASSFRRTGVFGYGYTF
TRBJ2-1,-,once,TRBV6-5,TGTGCCAGCAGTTACCTAGGACAGAGAAACAATGAGCAGTTCTTC,CASSYLGQRNNEQFF
TRBJ2-2,-,-,TRBV6-1,TGTGCCAGCAGTACTCTAAGAGGGAACACCGGGGAGCTGTTTTTT,CASSTLRGNTGELFF
TRBJ2-7,TRBD1,-,TRBV19,TGTGCCAGTCAACAGGGGGCTAACTACGAGCAGTACTTC,CASQQGANYEQYF
TRBJ2-3,TRBD2,-,TRBV4-2,TGTGCCAGCAGCCCCTACGCTAGCGGAATTAGCACAGATACGCAGTATTTT,CASSPYASGISTDTQYF
TRBJ1-3,TRBD1,-,TRBV4-1,TGCGCCAGCGCGGGGACAGAAGGAAACACCATATATTTT,CASAGTEGNTIYF
TRBJ2-1,TRBD2,-,TRBV27,TGTGCCAGCAGACCGGGACTAGGGGTCGGGAATGAGCAGTTCTTC,CASRPGLGVGNEQFF
TRBJ1-5,-,-,TRBV19,TGTGCCAGTAGTATCGGGTTACAGGGTAAGGATCAGCCCCAGCATTTT,CASSIGLQGKDQPQHF
TRBJ2-7,-,-,TRBV5-6,TGTGCCAGCAGCCCCGACAAGGGGCTCGGCGAGCAGTACTTC,CASSPDKGLGEQYF
TRBJ2-1,TRBD1,once,TRBV7-9,TGTGCCAGCAGCCATCCGCCGGCAGGGGGCGGATACAATGAGCAGTTCTTC,CASSHPPAGGGYNEQFF
TRBJ2-1,TRBD2,-,TRBV4-3,TGCGCCAGCAGCCATGGACCTAGCGGGGGGCTGGGGGAGCAGTTCTTC,CASSHGPSGGLGEQFF
TRBJ2-3,TRBD2,-,TRBV15,TGTGCCACCAGCAGAGGGGGACTAGCGTCAGATACGCAGTATTTT,CATSRGGLASDTQYF
TRBJ2-3,TRBD2,once,TRBV4-2,TGTGCCAGCAGCTATCGTTTAGCGGGGGGGGTCGGGGCAGATACGCAGTATTTT,CASSYRLAGGVGADTQYF
TRBJ2-2,-,-,TRBV9,TGTGCCAGCAGCGTAGCGGGGTCCACCGGGGAGCTGTTTTTT,CASSVAGSTGELFF
TRBJ1-3,-,-,TRBV5-1,TGCGCCAGCAGGGGGAGGGAGAGCTCTGGAAACACCATATATTTT,CASRGRESSGNTIYF
TRBJ2-5,-,-,TRBV15,TGTGCCACCAGCAGAGAAGGGGCAGGGAATCGGGAGACCCAGTACTTC,CATSREGAGNRETQYF
TRBJ2-1,-,once,TRBV5-6,TGTGCCAGCAGCTGGGGGACCGGGACAAACTACAATGAGCAGTTCTTC,CASSWGTGTNYNEQFF
TRBJ1-1,-,-,TRBV5-6,TGTGCCAGCAGCTTGATCCAGGTGAACACTGAAGCTTTCTTT,CASSLIQVNTEAFF
TRBJ1-2,-,-,TRBV27,TGTGCCAGCAGTTTAGGGGGCCGGGGCTACACCTTC,CASSLGGRGYTF
TRBJ1-3,-,-,TRBV7-2,TGTGCCAGCAGCTTAGGCGGGGGGAGAGGGTCTGGAAACACCATATATTTT,CASSLGGGRGSGNTIYF
TRBJ1-1,-,-,TRBV6-4,TGTGCCAGCAGTGACTCATGGGGGGGGGAAGCTTTCTTT,CASSDSWGGEAFF
TRBJ1-6,TRBD1,-,TRBV11-1,TGTGCCAGCAGCCAGACGACAGGGAGTAGTTCACCCCTCCACTTT,CASSQTTGSSSPLHF